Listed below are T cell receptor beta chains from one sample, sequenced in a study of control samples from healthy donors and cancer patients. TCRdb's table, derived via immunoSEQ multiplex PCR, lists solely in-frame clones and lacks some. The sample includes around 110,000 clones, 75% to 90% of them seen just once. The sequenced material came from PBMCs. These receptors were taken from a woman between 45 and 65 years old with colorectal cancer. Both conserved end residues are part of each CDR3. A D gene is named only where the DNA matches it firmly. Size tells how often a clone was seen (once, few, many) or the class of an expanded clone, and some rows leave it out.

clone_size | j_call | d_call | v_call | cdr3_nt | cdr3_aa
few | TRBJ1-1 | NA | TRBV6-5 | TGTGCCATCCCGGGAGTTGAAGCTTTCTTT | CAIPGVEAFF
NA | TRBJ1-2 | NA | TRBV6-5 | TGTGCCAGCAGTTCGGGGATACTTTATGGCTACACCTTC | CASSSGILYGYTF
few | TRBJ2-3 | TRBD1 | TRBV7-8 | TGTGCCAGCAGCTTCCGGGACAGGGGGAGCACAGATACGCAGTATTTT | CASSFRDRGSTDTQYF
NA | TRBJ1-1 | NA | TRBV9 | TGTGCCAGCAGCCAGTGGACAGACATGAACACTGAAGCTTTCTTT | CASSQWTDMNTEAFF
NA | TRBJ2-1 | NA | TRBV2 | TGTGCCAGCAGTGACAACAATGAGCAGTTCTTC | CASSDNNEQFF
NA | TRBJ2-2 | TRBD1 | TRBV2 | TGTGCCAGCAGCCCGACAGGGGGTAGCACCGGGGAGCTGTTTTTT | CASSPTGGSTGELFF
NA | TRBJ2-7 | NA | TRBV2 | TGTGCCAGCATTTTGACTACAAACTCCTACGAGCAGTACTTC | CASILTTNSYEQYF
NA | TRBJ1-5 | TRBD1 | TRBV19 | TGTGCCAGTAGTACCCCCCCGACAGGGAACAATCAGCCCCAGCATTTT | CASSTPPTGNNQPQHF
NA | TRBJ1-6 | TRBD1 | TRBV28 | TGTGCCAGCAGTCAAGGGACAGGGATCAATTCACCCCTCCACTTT | CASSQGTGINSPLHF
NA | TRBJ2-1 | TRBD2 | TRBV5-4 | TGTGCCAGCAGCAGGACTAGCGGGGGGGCGGATGAGCAGTTCTTC | CASSRTSGGADEQFF
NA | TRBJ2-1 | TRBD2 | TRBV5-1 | TGCGCCAGCAGTTCCCTTACTAGCGGGCAGTTAACGCTCTACAATGAGCAGTTCTTC | CASSSLTSGQLTLYNEQFF
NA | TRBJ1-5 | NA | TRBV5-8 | TGTGCCAGCAGCCCAGGTCTAGTGGTTGAACAGCCCCAGCATTTT | CASSPGLVVEQPQHF
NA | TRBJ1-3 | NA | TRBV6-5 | TGTGCCAGCAGTTACGGGTCAGGAACTGGAAACACCATATATTTT | CASSYGSGTGNTIYF
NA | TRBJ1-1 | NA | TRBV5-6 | TGTGCCAGCAGCTTGCGTCGGAACACTGAAGCTTTCTTT | CASSLRRNTEAFF
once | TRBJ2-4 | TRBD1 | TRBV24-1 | TGTGCCACCAGTGATCGACAGGGGGCGGAGAGGGACATTCAGTACTTC | CATSDRQGAERDIQYF
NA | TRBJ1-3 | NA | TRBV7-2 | TGTGCCAGCAGCTCAGGGATCTCTGGAAACACCATATATTTT | CASSSGISGNTIYF
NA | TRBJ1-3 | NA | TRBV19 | TGTGCCAGTAAAAGCTCTGGAAACACCATATATTTT | CASKSSGNTIYF
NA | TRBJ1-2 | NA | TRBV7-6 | TGTGCCAGCAGCTTAGATTCGGACGGCGCGGGCTACACCTTC | CASSLDSDGAGYTF
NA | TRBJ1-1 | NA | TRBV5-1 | TGCGCCAGCAGCCCCGGTGTCGGTTGGGACACTGAAGCTTTCTTT | CASSPGVGWDTEAFF
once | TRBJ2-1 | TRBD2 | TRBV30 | TGTGCCGGAATCAAGGGAGCGGGATACGAGCAGTTCTTC | CAGIKGAGYEQFF
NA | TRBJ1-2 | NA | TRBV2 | TGTGCCAGCAGTGAAGGGCAGGGCCCAAGGACCTTC | CASSEGQGPRTF